This T cell receptor (beta chain) derives from a study of Ad26.COV2.S vaccination and SARS-CoV-2 variants. CDR3 length equals 15 residues. V shed 6 bases, J shed 6 bases, and the junction held 11 bases outside the gene matches. Germline CDR1 SGHTA, CDR2 FQGNSA. Generated by immunoSEQ multiplex PCR, the TCRdb table keeps only in-frame clones and is missing some. This repertoire shows nearly 400,000 clones, 89% found once; its top ten account for over 1.5%. Treatment noted: about 20 received Ad26.COV2.S at low or high dose, single or two shots; about 5 received placebo; per-sample allocation not given. At day 63 after the first vaccine or placebo injection, samples were drawn.

The source material was peripheral blood, sampled in a trial of Ad26.COV2.S vaccine versus placebo. The rearrangement uses TRBV7-2 and TRBJ1-5, with 7 bases that match TRBD1. The clonotype originates from a person between 18 and 65 years old who received the Ad26.COV2.S COVID-19 vaccine or a placebo. CDR3 loop: CASSLAGGGSQPQHF. As DNA, the CDR3 is TGTGCCAGCAGTCTAGCCGGAGGGGGCAGTCAGCCCCAGCATTTT.